This section outlines one TCR beta chain sequence together with its context. This record comes from a study of blood T cell repertoires in COVID-19. In the study overall: Some COVID-19 samples were acute and others convalescent; all came from the United States, Italy and Spain. T cells, B-cell-depleted T cells, or PBMCs provided the cDNA or gDNA that served as material.

Authors' data handling: Nucleated cell counts were estimated from reference gene primer amplification. Profiling relied on immunoSEQ multiplex PCR, and the TCRdb table lists in-frame clones only, not all of them. V and J calls plus clone size are reproduced from that table; the DNA served to infer D and trimming. The repertoire includes more than 200,000 clones, 88% of them detected once, and 2.5% to 3.5% sits in the top ten. V lost 5 bases, J lost 4 bases, and 5 bases stayed unmatched. There are 14 residues in the CDR3. Germline V gives CDR1 MNHEY, CDR2 SVGAGI. The chain links TRBV6-5 to TRBJ2-1, with TRBD1 matching 7 bases. This sequence originates from a woman aged 60-75 years with acute or convalescent COVID-19. The sequenced sample consisted of peripheral blood. The CDR3 coding sequence is TGTGCCAGCAGTAGGGCAGGGGGATACAATGAGCAGTTCTTC. Protein product: CASSRAGGYNEQFF.